This TCR beta chain was identified during a study of blood T cell repertoires in COVID-19 (dated by TCRdb to 2019 to 2021). Background on the whole study: Collaborator samples came from the United States, Italy and Spain and covered acute and convalescent phases of COVID-19. The sample metadata nearly always contained a de-identified subject ID, COVID-19 status, age in years and sex. Where HLA class I and class II types were available, the types were taken from metadata supplied by the sample provider, not from assay-based typing. The dataset comprised deeply sampled blood TCRbeta repertoires from subjects exposed to, actively infected with, or recovered from COVID-19. The samples were drawn from the first 160 participants of the ongoing ImmuneRACE study and from over a thousand subjects provided by 6 global collaborators. The material from the prospective study consisted of cDNA or gDNA derived from T cells, B-cell-depleted T cells, or PBMCs. The repertoires were released in a freely available public database intended as a resource for research on the immune response to SARS-CoV-2.

One collaborating source in Seattle enrolled patients during active infection and followed them longitudinally through the course of disease. Whole blood was collected in K2EDTA tubes by collaborating institutions according to the institutions' own protocols. For TCRbeta analysis, collaborator samples were shipped as frozen whole blood, as isolated PBMCs, or as DNA extracted from either sample type. Broad study findings and their caveats: The amount of clinical and demographic metadata varied by source and participant and was provided uncurated.

Regarding this clone: Its antigen target is currently unknown. No base-level quality is on record; no much larger clone is a single base apart.

TCRbeta CDR3 regions were amplified from genomic DNA using the immunoSEQ Assay, a bias-controlled multiplex PCR. In the source study's methods: Within the assay, amplification of reference gene primers was used to estimate how many nucleated cells each sample contained. To quantify the absolute abundance of each unique TCRbeta CDR3 rearrangement, sequence reads were collapsed and filtered. For each sample, productive Simpson clonality was calculated by taking the square root of Simpson's diversity index across productive rearrangements. TCRdb provides this immuneACCESS table in a form limited to in-frame rearrangements. Some clones are lacking; in checked studies, under half of them reflect an unresolved V gene, and why the rest are absent is not known. Clone size and the V and J calls come from that table; the DNA yielded D and trimming. This sample comprises 200,000 to 250,000 clones, approximately 85% of them detected only once. The ten most abundant clones make up 8% to 10% of the sample.

The cysteine opens and the phenylalanine closes a CDR3 of 15 amino acids. Only CDR3 DNA remains: 45 bases, in frame from the first base. In the germline V gene, CDR1 corresponds to SNHLY and CDR2 to FYNNEI. V gives up 6 bases and J gives up 0 bases, and the segment between their germline ends measures 12 bases. The chain is made from TRBV2 and TRBJ2-4; possibly the D gene is TRBD1, per 6 matching bases. The sequencing sample was made of peripheral blood. This receptor was obtained from a woman aged 80 or over with COVID-19, enrolled during active disease. The CDR3 sequence is CASSLGGIAKNIQYF. The sequence in DNA is TGTGCCAGCAGCCTAGGGGGAATAGCCAAAAACATTCAGTACTTC.